A single sample is the source of the 26 T cell receptor beta chains below, sequenced in a study of technical replicates of blood from a few donors. The repertoire was sequenced with immunoSEQ multiplex PCR; TCRdb's copy has only in-frame clones and lacks some. The data show some 30,000 clones, with around 94% seen just once and under 5% held by the top ten. The sequencing sample was made of PBMCs. These receptors originate from a human donor in good health. Some clones in this sample may be carry-over from other donors' samples.

A single count supports this clone. The chain links TRBV2 to TRBJ1-3; a possible D gene is TRBD1 (5 bases). There are 17 residues in the CDR3. V lost 6 bases and J 0 bases, leaving 18 bases between the germline ends. Germline V gives CDR1 SNHLY, CDR2 FYNNEI. CDR3 coding DNA: TGTGCCAGCAGGAGCCGAGGAGGGGACCTCTCTGGAAACACCATATATTTT. This encodes CASRSRGGDLSGNTIYF.

This sequence joins TRBV29-1 and TRBJ2-7; 11 bases align to TRBD1. The CDR3 sequence is 14 residues long. Germline V gives CDR1 SQVTM, CDR2 ANQGSEA. Germline trimming cut 3 bases from V and 4 bases from J; bases unmatched to any gene: 5. CDR3 DNA sequence: TGCAGCGTTGATACGGGACAGGGGGATTACGAGCAGTACTTC. This gives the protein CSVDTGQGDYEQYF.

The chain joins TRBV30 to TRBJ1-1; no definite D call. This CDR3 is built from 13 residues. Germline V gene sequence: CDR1 GTSNPN, CDR2 SVGIG (reference sequence). Trimming cost V 3 bases and J 1 base, with 9 bases left between them. In DNA form, the CDR3 reads TGTGCCTGGAGCGCTGATAGGAACACTGAAGCTTTCTTT. Protein sequence: CAWSADRNTEAFF. Full variable domain (missing parts from reference TRBV30 and TRBJ1-1): SQTIHQWPATLVQPVGSPLSLECTVEGTSNPNLYWYRQAAGRGLQLLFYSVGIGQISSEVPQNLSASRPQDRQFILSSKKLLLSDSGFYLCAWSADRNTEAFFGQGTRLTVV.

The J gene is TRBJ2-1, the V gene TRBV7-2, with 9 bases that match TRBD2. Germline assignment: CDR1 SGHTA and CDR2 FQGNSA. The CDR3 covers 15 residues. The V segment lost 1 base and the J segment 7 bases; nucleotides outside the gene matches: 5. The CDR3 is CASSLVAGGMNEQFF. Written as DNA, the CDR3 is TGTGCCAGCAGCTTAGTCGCGGGGGGGATGAATGAGCAGTTCTTC.

The J gene is TRBJ1-5, the V gene TRBV19; D not resolved. Germline CDR1 and CDR2: LNHDA and SQIVND (reference sequence). The V gene lost 0 bases and the J gene lost 4 bases, with 7 bases spanning the gap. The CDR3 has 14 residues. The CDR3 is CASSIDHGNQPQHF. The CDR3 DNA sequence: TGTGCCAGTAGTATAGATCACGGTAATCAGCCCCAGCATTTT.

DNA of the CDR3: TGTGCCACTCAAGAGGGGGGGATGGGCACTGAAGCTTTCTTT. This sequence encodes CATQEGGMGTEAFF. This sequence joins TRBV10-3 and TRBJ1-1, with D perhaps matching TRBD1 (6 bases). The CDR3 spans 14 residues. V was cut by 10 bases and J by 4 bases, with 19 bases left in between. The germline CDR1 and CDR2 sequences are ENHRY and SYGVKD.

The chain links TRBV7-8 to TRBJ1-2; 9 nucleotides align to TRBD1. This CDR3 comprises 16 residues. Germline CDR1 and CDR2: SGHVS and FQNEAQ. After removal of 1 base from V and 3 bases from J, the junction contained 6 bases not matched to a gene. CDR3 sequence: CASSLEVRQGDYGYTF. DNA for the CDR3: TGTGCCAGCAGCTTAGAGGTCCGACAGGGGGACTATGGCTACACCTTC.

This clone has a single count. The V call is TRBV7-2, the J call TRBJ2-1; D is undetermined. Between the trimmed V and J ends, which lost 1 base and 0 bases, there was a span of 10 bases. The CDR3 consists of 16 residues. The germline CDR1 and CDR2 sequences are SGHTA and FQGNSA. CDR3 bases: TGTGCCAGCAGCTTAGATTGGCAGGCCTCCTACAATGAGCAGTTCTTC. Protein sequence: CASSLDWQASYNEQFF.

The chain employs TRBV18 and TRBJ1-5; D not resolved. This CDR3 has 15 amino acids. V lost 2 bases and J 2 bases, leaving 10 bases between the germline ends. CDR1 and CDR2 from the germline V gene are KGHSH and LQKENI. CDR3: CASSPEGVGNQPQHF. The CDR3 nucleotides read TGTGCCAGCTCACCAGAGGGTGTGGGCAATCAGCCCCAGCATTTT.

The chain employs TRBV27 and TRBJ2-1, with 10 bases identical to TRBD2. Germline CDR1 and CDR2: MNHEY and SMNVEV (reference sequence). The CDR3 totals 17 residues. Trimming at V came to 3 bases and at J to 6 bases, leaving 11 bases not matched to a gene. The CDR3 reads CASSFARLAGVSNEQFF. The CDR3 bases are TGTGCCAGCAGTTTCGCAAGGCTAGCGGGAGTAAGCAATGAGCAGTTCTTC.

This clone was counted once. The CDR3 DNA sequence: TGCGCCAGCAGCTGGCAGGGGAGCCCAAACACTGAAGCTTTCTTT. This translates into CASSWQGSPNTEAFF. This rearrangement joins TRBV5-1 to TRBJ1-1, with D perhaps TRBD1 (6 bases). The germline V gene has CDR1 SGHRS and CDR2 YFSETQ. There are 15 residues in the CDR3. Trimming left V 3 bases short and J 2 bases short, with 14 bases between.

The chain is built from TRBV27 and TRBJ2-5; the match to TRBD1 covers 8 bases. The CDR3 is 13 residues long. The trim removed 8 bases at V and 5 bases at J, leaving 7 bases unmatched. The germline V gene has CDR1 MNHEY and CDR2 SMNVEV (reference sequence). Here the CDR3 reads CASCQGAGETQYF. In nucleotides, the CDR3 is TGTGCCAGCTGTCAGGGGGCAGGGGAGACCCAGTACTTC.

The genes are TRBV19 and TRBJ1-3; 7 bases line up with TRBD1. V lost 4 bases to trimming and J lost 2 bases; unmatched junction nucleotides: 2. Germline V gene data show CDR1 as LNHDA and CDR2 as SQIVND (reference sequence). The CDR3 has 14 amino acids. The CDR3: CASSTGQTGNTIYF. Here the CDR3 DNA reads TGTGCCAGTAGTACGGGACAGACTGGAAACACCATATATTTT.

The gene calls are TRBV4-2 and TRBJ1-3; D ambiguous. The CDR3 runs to 18 residues. The germline gives CDR1 LGHNA, CDR2 YNFKEQ. V shed 3 bases and J shed 3 bases, with 21 bases lying between them. The DNA of the CDR3 is TGTGCCAGCAGCCAGAGCCCCCCCGGGATAGCGGATGGAAACACCATATATTTT. Translating it yields CASSQSPPGIADGNTIYF.

V and J are TRBV10-3 and TRBJ1-2, with 9 bases that match TRBD1. From germline, CDR1 is ENHRY and CDR2 SYGVKD. The CDR3 consists of 13 residues. The ends lost 4 bases at V and 8 bases at J; junction bases unmatched: 5. CDR3 DNA sequence: TGTGCCATCAGTGGGACAGGGGCGGAGGGCTACACCTTC. Translating it yields CAISGTGAEGYTF.

The chain carries TRBV20-1 and TRBJ2-5, with 10 bases aligning to TRBD1. Germline trimming cut 8 bases from V and 6 bases from J; bases unmatched to any gene: 3. The germline gives CDR1 DFQATT, CDR2 SNEGSKA (reference sequence). The CDR3 contains 11 residues. The CDR3 nucleotides are TGCAGTCCGGGACAGGGGAAGACCCAGTACTTC. Its protein is CSPGQGKTQYF.

The chain uses TRBV19 and TRBJ2-7, with TRBD2 matching 12 bases. CDR3 length equals 14 residues. J gave up 3 bases and V 5 bases, and 2 bases lay outside the gene matches. The germline CDR1 and CDR2 sequences are LNHDA and SQIVND (reference sequence). This chain's CDR3 is CASSAGLAGYEQYF. CDR3 in DNA: TGTGCCAGTAGTGCGGGACTAGCGGGCTACGAGCAGTACTTC.

V is TRBV7-9 and J is TRBJ1-1; D unclear. The CDR3 is made up of 15 amino acids. Germline CDR1 is SEHNR and CDR2 is FQNEAQ (reference sequence). Trimming removed 1 base at V and 0 bases at J, with 9 bases between. CDR3 in amino acids: CASSLDNNLNTEAFF. CDR3 nucleotides: TGTGCCAGCAGCTTAGATAACAACCTGAACACTGAAGCTTTCTTT.

This chain uses TRBV7-9 with TRBJ2-2, with 10 nucleotides matching TRBD1. From germline, CDR1 is SEHNR and CDR2 FQNEAQ (reference sequence). The V and J ends lost 5 bases and 6 bases, in that order; junction bases with no gene match: 6. This CDR3 is built from 15 residues. The CDR3 nucleotides are TGTGCCAGCAGCGCGGACAGGGGGATATCCGGGGAGCTGTTTTTT. This translates into CASSADRGISGELFF.

V gene TRBV29-1 combines with J gene TRBJ2-5; 9 nucleotides match TRBD2. Unmatched junction bases numbered 5, after V lost 7 bases and J lost 5 bases. Looked up from germline, CDR1 is SQVTM and CDR2 is ANQGSEA. The CDR3 extends over 12 amino acids. CDR3 DNA sequence: TGCAGCGGGGGACTAGCAGACGAGACCCAGTACTTC. This translates into CSGGLADETQYF.

This chain links TRBV4-3 with TRBJ1-2, with TRBD1 as a possible D gene (5 bases). Between the trimmed V and J ends, which lost 0 bases and 8 bases, there was a span of 13 bases. The germline V gene has CDR1 LGHNA and CDR2 YSLEER. The CDR3 contains 14 residues. CDR3 residues: CASSQEGGRSGYTF. The CDR3 DNA reads as TGCGCCAGCAGCCAAGAGGGGGGAAGAAGCGGCTACACCTTC.

The V and J genes are TRBV5-4 and TRBJ1-6; D possibly corresponds to TRBD1 (5 bases). In germline, CDR1 is SGHNT, CDR2 YYREEE (reference sequence). V was cut by 7 bases and J by 7 bases, with 15 bases left in between. The CDR3 is made up of 14 amino acids. The CDR3 DNA is TGTGCCAGCTCCTCTTGGGCAGGGAATTCACCCCTCCACTTT. Its translation: CASSSWAGNSPLHF.

The chain combines TRBV7-2 with TRBJ1-6, with TRBD1 matching 8 bases. This CDR3 is built from 14 residues. In germline, CDR1 is SGHTA, CDR2 FQGNSA. V lost 4 bases and J lost 7; bases outside the gene matches: 3. The CDR3 region is CASSSDRVNSPLHF. The DNA of the CDR3 is TGTGCCAGCAGCTCGGACAGGGTCAATTCACCCCTCCACTTT.

The gene calls are TRBV9 and TRBJ2-7, with D perhaps TRBD1 (7 bases). The V end was cut by 0 bases, the J end by 7 bases, with 17 bases between. Per germline, CDR1 SGDLS and CDR2 YYNGEE. The CDR3 consists of 15 residues. Here the CDR3 DNA reads TGTGCCAGCAGCGTAGGGGTAGGGGGGACAGAAGAGCAGTACTTC. Its translation is CASSVGVGGTEEQYF.

The chain uses TRBV7-9 and TRBJ1-1; 7 bases map to TRBD1. This CDR3 contains 14 residues. The V gene's germline CDR1 is SEHNR and CDR2 FQNEAQ (reference sequence). After removal of 5 bases from V and 6 bases from J, the junction contained 9 bases not matched to a gene. The chain's CDR3 is CASSNNRGPPEAFF. The DNA for the CDR3 is TGTGCCAGCAGCAACAACAGGGGACCCCCTGAAGCTTTCTTT.

This chain uses TRBV5-1 with TRBJ2-5, with 13 bases lining up with TRBD2. The CDR3 has 17 residues. Germline lookup yields CDR1 SGHRS and CDR2 YFSETQ. Trimming at V came to 3 bases and at J to 3 bases, leaving 8 bases not matched to a gene. CDR3 nucleotides: TGCGCCAGCAGCTCCAAAACACTAGCGGGAGGGGAAGAGACCCAGTACTTC. This translates into CASSSKTLAGGEETQYF.